The rows below give T cell receptor beta chains drawn from one sample of a study of blood T cell repertoires in COVID-19. Clones were sequenced by immunoSEQ multiplex PCR, and TCRdb holds only the in-frame ones, with some missing. The profile shows over 40,000 clones, roughly 82% of them singletons. Source material: peripheral blood. All receptors derive from a human donor in a cohort sampled during active COVID-19. Each CDR3 is given with its conserved first and last residue.

CDR3 length	V gene	J gene	CDR3 protein
13	TRBV2	TRBJ1-5	CASQGDRAQPQHF
14	TRBV10-2	TRBJ2-5	CASRGGRGGETQYF
15	TRBV2	TRBJ2-1	CASSDIAVSYNEQFF
13	TRBV4-2	TRBJ2-3	CASSHVSADTQYF
17	TRBV7-9	TRBJ2-1	CASSLGATGGHHNEQFF
17	TRBV7-9	TRBJ2-5	CASSLGRLAGNQETQYF
13	TRBV6-2/TRBV6-3	TRBJ2-2	CASSLSNSGELFF
16	TRBV3-1/TRBV3-2	TRBJ2-1	CASSQVGGRAGNEQFF
13	TRBV5-6	TRBJ2-7	CASSLGYSYEQYF
14	TRBV7-7	TRBJ2-2	CASSQAGVPGELFF
15	TRBV15	TRBJ2-1	CATRVLGGSADEQFF
16	TRBV6-4	TRBJ2-3	CASSDVSGTGRDTQYF
11	TRBV6-5	TRBJ2-7	CASGGPYEQYF
15	TRBV25-1	TRBJ2-5	CASSEWSITEETQYF
15	TRBV28	TRBJ1-2	CASSLQGQGWAGYTF
12	TRBV19	TRBJ2-3	CASSRGGRTQYF